The present entry profiles one T cell receptor beta chain with its context. In the original analysis: The authors estimated nucleated cell counts from reference gene primer amplification. The assay was immunoSEQ multiplex PCR, and TCRdb's table has in-frame clones only and misses some. The V and J calls and clone size are taken from that table; D and trimming were inferred from the DNA. The sample comprises approximately 190,000 clones, 75% to 90% of which are singletons, and around 6.5% rests with the top ten. The sample originates from a study of blood T cell repertoires in COVID-19. The overall study: PBMCs, B-cell-depleted T cells, or T cells were the source of the cDNA or gDNA that made up the material.

The germline V gene has CDR1 SGHDN and CDR2 FVKESK. The V gene lost 1 base and the J gene lost 6 bases, with 10 bases spanning the gap. The CDR3 is 13 amino acids. The gene calls are TRBV14 and TRBJ2-7; D is perhaps TRBD1 (6 bases). Sequencing used peripheral blood. This clonotype was sampled from a middle-aged woman with acute or convalescent COVID-19. CDR3 nucleotides: TGTGCCAGCAGCCAAGGGGGGCCCCTCGAGCAGTACTTC. It specifies CASSQGGPLEQYF.